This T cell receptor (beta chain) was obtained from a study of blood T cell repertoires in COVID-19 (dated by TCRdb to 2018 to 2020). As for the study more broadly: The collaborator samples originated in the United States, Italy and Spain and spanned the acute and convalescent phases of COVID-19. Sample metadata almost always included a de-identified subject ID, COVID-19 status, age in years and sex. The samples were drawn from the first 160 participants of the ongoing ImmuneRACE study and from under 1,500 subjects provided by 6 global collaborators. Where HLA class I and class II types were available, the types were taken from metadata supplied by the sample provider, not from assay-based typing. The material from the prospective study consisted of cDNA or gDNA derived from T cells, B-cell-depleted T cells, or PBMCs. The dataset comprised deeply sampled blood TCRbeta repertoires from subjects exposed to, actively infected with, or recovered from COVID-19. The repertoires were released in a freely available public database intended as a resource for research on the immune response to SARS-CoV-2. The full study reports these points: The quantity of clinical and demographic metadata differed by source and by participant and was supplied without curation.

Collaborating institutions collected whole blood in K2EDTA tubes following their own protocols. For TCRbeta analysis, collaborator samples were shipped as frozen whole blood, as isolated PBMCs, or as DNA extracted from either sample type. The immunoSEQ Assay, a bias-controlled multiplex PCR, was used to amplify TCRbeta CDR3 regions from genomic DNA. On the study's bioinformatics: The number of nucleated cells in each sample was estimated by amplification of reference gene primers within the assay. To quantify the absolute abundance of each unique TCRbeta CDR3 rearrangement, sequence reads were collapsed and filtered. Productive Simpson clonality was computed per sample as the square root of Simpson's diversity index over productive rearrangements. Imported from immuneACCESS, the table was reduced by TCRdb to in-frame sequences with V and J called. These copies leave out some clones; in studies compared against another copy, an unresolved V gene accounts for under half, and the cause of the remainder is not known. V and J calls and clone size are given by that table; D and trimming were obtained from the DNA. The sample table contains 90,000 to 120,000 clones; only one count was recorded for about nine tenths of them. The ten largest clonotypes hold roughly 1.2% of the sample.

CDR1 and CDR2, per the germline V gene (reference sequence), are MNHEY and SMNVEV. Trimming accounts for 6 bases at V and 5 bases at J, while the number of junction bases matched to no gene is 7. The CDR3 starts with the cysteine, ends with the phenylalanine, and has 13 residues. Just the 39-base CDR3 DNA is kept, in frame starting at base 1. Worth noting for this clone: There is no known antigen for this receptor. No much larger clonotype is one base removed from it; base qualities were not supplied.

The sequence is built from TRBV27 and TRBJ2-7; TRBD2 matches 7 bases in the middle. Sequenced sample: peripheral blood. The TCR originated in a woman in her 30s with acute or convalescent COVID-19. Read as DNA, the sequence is TGTGCCAGCAGCTTTGGGGGGAGGGACGAGCAGTACTTC. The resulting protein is CASSFGGRDEQYF.